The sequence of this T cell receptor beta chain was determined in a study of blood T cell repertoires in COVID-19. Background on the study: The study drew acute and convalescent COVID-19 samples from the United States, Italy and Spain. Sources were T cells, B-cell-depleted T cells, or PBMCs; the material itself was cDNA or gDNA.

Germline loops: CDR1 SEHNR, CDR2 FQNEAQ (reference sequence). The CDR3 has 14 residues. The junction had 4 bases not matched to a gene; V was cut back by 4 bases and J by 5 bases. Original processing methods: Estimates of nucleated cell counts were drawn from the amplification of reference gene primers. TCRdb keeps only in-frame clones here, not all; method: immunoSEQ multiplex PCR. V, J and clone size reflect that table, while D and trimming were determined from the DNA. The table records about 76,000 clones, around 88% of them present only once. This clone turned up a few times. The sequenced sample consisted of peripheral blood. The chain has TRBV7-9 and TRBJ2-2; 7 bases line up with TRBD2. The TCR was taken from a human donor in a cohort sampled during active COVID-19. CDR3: CASSWDYLTGELFF. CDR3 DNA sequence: TGTGCCAGCAGCTGGGACTACTTAACCGGGGAGCTGTTTTTT.